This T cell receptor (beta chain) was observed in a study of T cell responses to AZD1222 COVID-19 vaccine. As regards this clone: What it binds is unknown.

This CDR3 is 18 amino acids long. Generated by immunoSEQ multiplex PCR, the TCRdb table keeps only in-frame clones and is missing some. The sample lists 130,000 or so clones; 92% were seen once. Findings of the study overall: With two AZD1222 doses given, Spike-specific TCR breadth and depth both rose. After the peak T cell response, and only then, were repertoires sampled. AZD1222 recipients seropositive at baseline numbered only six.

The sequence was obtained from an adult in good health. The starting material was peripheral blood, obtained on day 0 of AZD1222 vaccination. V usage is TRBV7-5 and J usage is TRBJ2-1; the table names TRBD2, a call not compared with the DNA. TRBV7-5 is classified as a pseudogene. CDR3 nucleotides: TGTGCCAGAAGCCAAAACCCCAAGCGGTTCAGCTCCTACAATGAGCAGTTCTTC. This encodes CARSQNPKRFSSYNEQFF.